The sequence of this TCR beta chain was determined in a study of OX40 agonist ivuxolimab in advanced cancers. Using immunoSEQ multiplex PCR, the repertoire was profiled, and TCRdb retains in-frame clones only, with some absent. The sample has approximately 66,000 clones; about 91% are singletons. The trim removed 2 bases at V and 8 bases at J, leaving 4 bases unmatched. Germline CDR1 reads SGHAT; CDR2 reads FQNNGV. The CDR3 totals 14 residues. The chain carries TRBV11-2 and TRBJ2-3, with 10 bases identical to TRBD1. The TCR originated in an adult with an advanced solid tumor such as melanoma, head and neck, liver or kidney cancer. The material was CD4+ or CD8+ T cells sorted from blood, obtained in a trial of the OX40 agonist ivuxolimab. CDR3 bases: TGTGCCAGCAGCTTAAGACAGGGGGCGGGTACGCAGTATTTT. This gives the protein CASSLRQGAGTQYF.